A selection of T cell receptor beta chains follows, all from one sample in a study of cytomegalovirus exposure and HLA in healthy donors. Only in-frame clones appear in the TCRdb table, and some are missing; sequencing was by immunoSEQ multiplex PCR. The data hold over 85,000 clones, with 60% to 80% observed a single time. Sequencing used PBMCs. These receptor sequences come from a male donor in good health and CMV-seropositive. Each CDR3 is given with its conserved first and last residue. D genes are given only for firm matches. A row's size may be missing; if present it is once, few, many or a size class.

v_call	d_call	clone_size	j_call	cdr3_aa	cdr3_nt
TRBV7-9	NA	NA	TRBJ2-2	CASSSSLGGGANTGELFF	TGTGCCAGCAGCTCATCCTTAGGGGGGGGCGCGAACACCGGGGAGCTGTTTTTT
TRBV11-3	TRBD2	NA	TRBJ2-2	CASSLVTGGTNTGELFF	TGTGCCAGCAGCTTAGTAACGGGGGGGACGAACACCGGGGAGCTGTTTTTT
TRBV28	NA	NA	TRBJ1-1	CASSLQGPTEAFF	TGTGCCAGCAGTTTGCAGGGCCCCACTGAAGCTTTCTTT
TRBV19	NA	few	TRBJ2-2	CASSLRTATGELFF	TGTGCCAGTAGCCTCAGGACAGCCACCGGGGAGCTGTTTTTT
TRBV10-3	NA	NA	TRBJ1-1	CAISESIMYDSEAFF	TGTGCCATCAGTGAGAGTATTATGTACGACAGTGAAGCTTTCTTT
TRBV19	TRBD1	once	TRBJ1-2	CASSIGAGGYGYTF	TGTGCCAGTAGTATAGGAGCAGGGGGCTATGGCTACACCTTC
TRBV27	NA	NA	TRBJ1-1	CASSRLTGEAFF	TGTGCCAGCAGTCGGTTAACAGGGGAAGCTTTCTTT
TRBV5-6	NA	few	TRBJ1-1	CASSLYSLNTEAFF	TGTGCCAGCAGCTTGTACAGCTTGAACACTGAAGCTTTCTTT
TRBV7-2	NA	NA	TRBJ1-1	CASSLAVGRARTEAFF	TGTGCCAGCAGCTTAGCCGTGGGCAGGGCTCGCACTGAAGCTTTCTTT
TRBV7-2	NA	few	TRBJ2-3	CASRENPSTDTQYF	TGTGCCAGCAGGGAGAACCCATCCACAGATACGCAGTATTTT
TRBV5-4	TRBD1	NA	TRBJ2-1	CASSLWTGSYNEQFF	TGTGCCAGCAGCTTGTGGACAGGCTCCTACAATGAGCAGTTCTTC
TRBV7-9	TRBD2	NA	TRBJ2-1	CASSQLRGLAGVPEQFF	TGTGCCAGCAGCCAGCTTCGGGGACTAGCGGGAGTCCCTGAGCAGTTCTTC
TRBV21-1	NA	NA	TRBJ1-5	CASSKTGGQTYNQPQHF	TGTGCCAGCAGCAAAACCGGAGGGCAGACCTATAATCAGCCCCAGCATTTT
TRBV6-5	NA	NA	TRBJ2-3	CASSYSGQDTQYF	TGTGCCAGCAGTTATTCAGGGCAAGATACGCAGTATTTT
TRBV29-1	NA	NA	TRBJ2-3	CSVTDTDTQYF	TGCAGCGTTACAGACACAGATACGCAGTATTTT
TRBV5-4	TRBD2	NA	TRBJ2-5	CASSLLGGRYQETQYF	TGTGCCAGCAGCTTGTTAGGCGGGAGGTACCAAGAGACCCAGTACTTC
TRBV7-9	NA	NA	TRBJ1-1	CASSPRQVATEAFF	TGTGCCAGCAGCCCCCGACAGGTAGCCACTGAAGCTTTCTTT
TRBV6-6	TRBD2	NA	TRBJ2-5	CVSSYSIAGSQETQYF	TGTGTCAGCAGTTACTCGATAGCGGGGAGTCAAGAGACCCAGTACTTC
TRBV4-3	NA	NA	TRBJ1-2	CASSQDRSSYGYTF	TGCGCCAGCAGCCAAGATCGGAGCAGTTATGGCTACACCTTC
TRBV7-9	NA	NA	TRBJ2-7	CASSVDLSSYEQYF	TGTGCCAGCAGCGTGGACTTAAGCTCCTACGAGCAGTACTTC
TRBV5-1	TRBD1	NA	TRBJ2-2	CASGGDYSAGELFF	TGCGCCTCAGGGGGCGATTATTCGGCCGGGGAGCTGTTTTTT
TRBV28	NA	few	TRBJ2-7	CASSSPQEGSSYEQYF	TGTGCCAGCAGCTCTCCCCAGGAGGGTAGCTCCTACGAGCAGTACTTC
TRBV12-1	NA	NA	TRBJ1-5	CASSFGVKEGNQPQHF	TGTGCCAGCAGCTTTGGGGTAAAGGAGGGAAATCAGCCCCAGCATTTT
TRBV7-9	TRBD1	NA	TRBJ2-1	CASRKGQGAYEQFF	TGTGCCAGCAGGAAGGGACAGGGGGCCTATGAGCAGTTCTTC
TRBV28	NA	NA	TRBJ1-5	CASSSAGGGDSNQPQHF	TGTGCCAGCAGTAGTGCCGGGGGAGGGGATAGCAATCAGCCCCAGCATTTT
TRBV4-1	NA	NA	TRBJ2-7	CASSFRDSYEQYF	TGCGCCAGCAGTTTCAGGGATTCCTACGAGCAGTACTTC
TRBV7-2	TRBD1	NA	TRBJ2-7	CASSFTGVGEQYF	TGTGCCAGCAGCTTTACAGGGGTGGGGGAGCAGTACTTC
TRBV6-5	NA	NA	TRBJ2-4	CASSTLAVPNIQYF	TGTGCCAGCAGTACCCTAGCCGTCCCCAACATTCAGTACTTC
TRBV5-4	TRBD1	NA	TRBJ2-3	CASSRNRGTTDTQYF	TGTGCCAGCAGCCGTAACAGGGGGACCACAGATACGCAGTATTTT
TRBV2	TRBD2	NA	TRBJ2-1	CASSMASGRGEQFF	TGTGCCAGCAGTATGGCTAGCGGGAGGGGTGAGCAGTTCTTC
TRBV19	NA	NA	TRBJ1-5	CASSIGGQPQHF	TGTGCCAGTAGTATAGGAGGCCAGCCCCAGCATTTT
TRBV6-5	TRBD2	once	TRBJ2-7	CASTNPSGGEQYF	TGTGCCAGCACCAACCCGTCGGGGGGCGAGCAGTACTTC
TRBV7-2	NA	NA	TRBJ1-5	CASSLDQRGPQHF	TGTGCCAGCAGCTTAGACCAGCGCGGGCCCCAGCATTTT
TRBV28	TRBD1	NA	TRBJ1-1	CASRQGAWTEAFF	TGTGCCAGCAGGCAGGGGGCTTGGACTGAAGCTTTCTTT
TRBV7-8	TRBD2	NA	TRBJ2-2	CASSLVASGPSNTGELFF	TGTGCCAGCAGCTTAGTGGCTAGCGGGCCCTCGAACACCGGGGAGCTGTTTTTT
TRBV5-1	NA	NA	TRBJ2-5	CASSLAPGERQETQYF	TGCGCCAGCAGCTTGGCCCCAGGGGAGAGGCAAGAGACCCAGTACTTC
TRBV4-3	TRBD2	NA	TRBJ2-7	CASSLFAGENYEQYF	TGCGCCAGCAGCCTTTTTGCGGGAGAGAATTACGAGCAGTACTTC
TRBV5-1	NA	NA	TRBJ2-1	CASSFGGSPYNEQFF	TGCGCCAGCAGCTTTGGGGGGAGTCCCTACAATGAGCAGTTCTTC
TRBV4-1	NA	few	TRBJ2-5	CASSQPREMKTQYF	TGCGCCAGCAGCCAACCAAGAGAGATGAAGACCCAGTACTTC
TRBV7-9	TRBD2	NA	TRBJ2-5	CASSLAGTSVETQYF	TGTGCCAGCAGCCTTGCCGGGACTAGCGTTGAGACCCAGTACTTC
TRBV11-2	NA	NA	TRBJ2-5	CASSLEALEGTQYF	TGTGCCAGCAGCTTAGAGGCCTTGGAGGGGACCCAGTACTTC
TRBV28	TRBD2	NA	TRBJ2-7	CASSAAASGRYEQYF	TGTGCCAGCAGTGCTGCGGCTAGCGGGAGGTACGAGCAGTACTTC
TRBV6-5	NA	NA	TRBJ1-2	CASTNGGYGYTF	TGTGCCAGCACCAATGGGGGGTATGGCTACACCTTC
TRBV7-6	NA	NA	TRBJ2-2	CASSLAVYSGELFF	TGTGCCAGCAGCTTAGCGGTCTACAGCGGGGAGCTGTTTTTT
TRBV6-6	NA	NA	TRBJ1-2	CASLGIGAGNYGYTF	TGTGCCAGCCTAGGGATCGGAGCAGGGAACTATGGCTACACCTTC
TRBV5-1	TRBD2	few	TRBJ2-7	CASSFGTSAYEQYF	TGCGCCAGCAGCTTTGGGACTAGCGCCTACGAGCAGTACTTC
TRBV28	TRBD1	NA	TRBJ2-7	CASRRGPGTGEQYF	TGTGCCAGCAGGAGGGGGCCCGGCACGGGAGAGCAGTACTTC
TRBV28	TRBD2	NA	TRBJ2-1	CASSSIGGLAFVNEQFF	TGTGCCAGCAGTTCTATAGGAGGACTAGCGTTTGTGAATGAGCAGTTCTTC
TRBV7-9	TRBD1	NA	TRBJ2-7	CASSPQGAMPEQYF	TGTGCCAGCAGCCCTCAGGGGGCGATGCCCGAGCAGTACTTC
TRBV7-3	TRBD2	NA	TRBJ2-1	CASSLLAGGNEQFF	TGTGCCAGCAGCTTACTAGCGGGGGGGAATGAGCAGTTCTTC
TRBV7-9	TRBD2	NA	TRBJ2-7	CVTGLAGSYEQYF	TGTGTCACAGGACTAGCGGGATCGTACGAGCAGTACTTC
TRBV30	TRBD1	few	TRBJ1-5	CAWNRGSDQPQHF	TGTGCCTGGAACAGGGGGAGCGATCAGCCCCAGCATTTT
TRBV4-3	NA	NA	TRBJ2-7	CASSHSFGRGAVYEQYF	TGCGCCAGCAGCCATTCCTTCGGCAGGGGTGCGGTTTACGAGCAGTACTTC
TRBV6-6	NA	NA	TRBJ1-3	CASTSDSPNTIYF	TGTGCCAGCACCTCGGACAGCCCCAACACCATATATTTT
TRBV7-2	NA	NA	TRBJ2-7	CASSLGFGRGLSYEQYF	TGTGCCAGCAGCTTAGGGTTTGGGCGGGGACTCTCCTACGAGCAGTACTTC
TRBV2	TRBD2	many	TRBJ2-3	CASSRDYTDTQYF	TGTGCCAGCAGTAGGGACTACACAGATACGCAGTATTTT
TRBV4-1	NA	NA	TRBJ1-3	CASSQAGVGGNTIYF	TGCGCCAGCAGCCAAGCCGGGGTCGGAGGAAACACCATATATTTT